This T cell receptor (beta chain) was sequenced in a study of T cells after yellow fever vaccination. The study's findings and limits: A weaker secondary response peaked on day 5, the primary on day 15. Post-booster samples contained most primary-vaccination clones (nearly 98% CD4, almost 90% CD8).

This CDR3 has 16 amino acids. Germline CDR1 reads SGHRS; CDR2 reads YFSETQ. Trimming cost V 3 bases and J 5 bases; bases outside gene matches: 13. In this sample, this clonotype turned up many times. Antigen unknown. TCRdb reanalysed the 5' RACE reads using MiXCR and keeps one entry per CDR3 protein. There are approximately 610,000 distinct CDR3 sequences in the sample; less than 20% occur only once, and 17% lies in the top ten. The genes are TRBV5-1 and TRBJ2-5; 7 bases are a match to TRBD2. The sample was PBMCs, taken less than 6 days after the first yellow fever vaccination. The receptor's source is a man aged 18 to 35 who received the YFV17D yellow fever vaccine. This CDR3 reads CASSSGASRGGETQYF. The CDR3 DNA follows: TGCGCCAGCAGCTCCGGAGCTAGTCGGGGAGGGGAGACCCAGTACTTC. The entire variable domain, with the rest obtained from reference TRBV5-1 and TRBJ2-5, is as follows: KAGVTQTPRYLIKTRGQQVTLSCSPISGHRSVSWYQQTPGQGLQFLFEYFSETQRNKGNFPGRFSGRQFSNSRSEMNVSTLELGDSALYLCASSSGASRGGETQYFGPGTRLLVL.